Listed below are T cell receptor beta chains from one sample, sequenced in a study of blood T cell repertoires in COVID-19. Profiling relied on immunoSEQ multiplex PCR, and the TCRdb table lists in-frame clones only, not all of them. The repertoire holds around 100,000 clones, with around 80% as singletons. Sequencing was performed on peripheral blood. The receptors shown here come from a man between 65 and 85 years old with active or convalescent COVID-19. Each CDR3 is given with its conserved first and last residue. The D gene is left open where the match is weak. Clone size is given for some rows only: seen once, a few or many times, or a class if the clone is expanded.

J,length,D,V,size,DNA,CDR3
TRBJ2-2,13,TRBD1,TRBV5-1,-,TGCGCCAGCTACGCAGGGGGCACCGGGGAGCTGTTTTTT,CASYAGGTGELFF
TRBJ1-2,14,-,TRBV2,-,TGTGCCAGCAGTGAACTGGGTTGGGGGGATGGCTACACCTTC,CASSELGWGDGYTF
TRBJ1-5,13,-,TRBV5-6,once,TGTGCCAGCAGCTTGGGTCGGTATCAGCCCCAGCATTTT,CASSLGRYQPQHF
TRBJ1-3,13,-,TRBV10-1,few,TGCGCCAGCGGAGAAGTTTCTGGAAACACCATATATTTT,CASGEVSGNTIYF
TRBJ2-3,16,-,TRBV7-2,-,TGTGCCAGCAGCTCCTTGGATGGAACGAGGCCAGATACGCAGTATTTT,CASSSLDGTRPDTQYF
TRBJ2-7,15,TRBD2,TRBV27,-,TGTGCCAGCAGTTTAATGGCTAGCGGGCTCAACGAGCAGTACTTC,CASSLMASGLNEQYF
TRBJ2-3,11,TRBD2,TRBV2,-,TGTGCCAGCAGCGCGGGGGTTGGGCAGTATTTT,CASSAGVGQYF
TRBJ2-7,15,-,TRBV9,few,TGTGCCAGCAGCGTAGAGGAAGATCCAGGGTACGAGCAGTACTTC,CASSVEEDPGYEQYF
TRBJ2-5,13,-,TRBV10-1,-,TGCGCCAGCAGTGATACAGCAAAAGAGACCCAGTACTTC,CASSDTAKETQYF
TRBJ1-5,15,-,TRBV19,-,TGTGCCAGTAGTATCCAGGGTGGTGGCAATCAGCCCCAGCATTTT,CASSIQGGGNQPQHF
TRBJ1-1,15,TRBD1,TRBV19,-,TGTGCCAGTACCCCCGCAGGGGGCGCATACACTGAAGCTTTCTTT,CASTPAGGAYTEAFF
TRBJ2-1,15,TRBD1,TRBV6-5,-,TGTGCCAGCAGTCAGACAGGGAGCTCCTACAATGAGCAGTTCTTC,CASSQTGSSYNEQFF
TRBJ1-5,18,-,TRBV6-6,few,TGTGCCAGCAGTCCCTCGGGACCATGGGGACTTAGCAATCAGCCCCAGCATTTT,CASSPSGPWGLSNQPQHF
TRBJ2-3,16,TRBD1,TRBV24-1,-,TGTGCCACCAGTGACCGCGGACAGGGGAGGGCCGGTACGCAGTATTTT,CATSDRGQGRAGTQYF
TRBJ1-2,13,-,TRBV5-1,-,TGCGCCAGCAGCTTGGCGGTGGAGTATGGCTACACCTTC,CASSLAVEYGYTF
TRBJ1-5,14,TRBD1,TRBV6-5,-,TGTGCCAGCAGTTGGACAGGGGAGGTTCAGCCCCAGCATTTT,CASSWTGEVQPQHF
TRBJ2-1,15,TRBD1,TRBV5-6,once,TGTGCCAGCAGCCTCCGGGACAGGGGAACCAATGAGCAGTTCTTC,CASSLRDRGTNEQFF
TRBJ2-5,14,TRBD2,TRBV24-1,-,TGTGCCACCAGTGATACTAGCGGATGGGAGACCCAGTACTTC,CATSDTSGWETQYF
TRBJ1-1,15,-,TRBV20-1,-,TGCAGTGCTAGTGGGACGACAGGCATGAACACTGAAGCTTTCTTT,CSASGTTGMNTEAFF
TRBJ2-7,17,TRBD1,TRBV5-5,-,TGTGCCAGCAGCTTGATCCAGGGGGCAGGGAGGCCCCACGAGCAGTACTTC,CASSLIQGAGRPHEQYF
TRBJ2-2,15,-,TRBV5-1,-,TGCGCCAGCACCTTCAATTCGGGGGTCACCGGGGAGCTGTTTTTT,CASTFNSGVTGELFF
TRBJ1-1,12,-,TRBV19,once,TGTGCCAGTAATGGCAGGGCTACTGAAGCTTTCTTT,CASNGRATEAFF
TRBJ2-3,17,TRBD2,TRBV10-3,-,TGTGCCATCAGTGAGTCGGGTCCTAGCGGGGGCACAGATACGCAGTATTTT,CAISESGPSGGTDTQYF
TRBJ2-7,15,-,TRBV11-2,-,TGTGCCAGCAGCTTCAGCAGAAGACTACCGTACGAGCAGTACTTC,CASSFSRRLPYEQYF
TRBJ2-7,14,-,TRBV5-1,-,TGCGCCAGCAGCTTGGGACAGAGCTCCTACGAGCAGTACTTC,CASSLGQSSYEQYF
TRBJ2-1,12,-,TRBV10-2,-,TGCGCCAGCAGTGAGAGACAGAATGAGCAGTTCTTC,CASSERQNEQFF
TRBJ1-2,12,-,TRBV30,once,TGTGCCTGGAGGTCGTCCCGCTATGGCTACACCTTC,CAWRSSRYGYTF
TRBJ2-1,12,-,TRBV5-1,-,TGCGCCAGCAGCAAACTAGCACACGAGCAGTTCTTC,CASSKLAHEQFF
TRBJ2-3,14,TRBD1,TRBV19,-,TGTGCCAGTAGTATAGAGAGACAGGGGGATACGCAGTATTTT,CASSIERQGDTQYF
TRBJ2-4,19,TRBD2,TRBV19,-,TGTGCCAGTAGTATAGCGGGGACTAGCGGGAGATCGTCCAAAAACATTCAGTACTTC,CASSIAGTSGRSSKNIQYF
TRBJ1-5,14,TRBD1,TRBV28,many,TGTGCCAGCAGTATTGACAGGGGAGGAGGACCCCAGCATTTT,CASSIDRGGGPQHF
TRBJ2-5,14,-,TRBV29-1,once,TGCAGCGTTGAGGCGGGAAACTCAAAAGAGACCCAGTACTTC,CSVEAGNSKETQYF
TRBJ2-7,16,-,TRBV28,-,TGTGCCAGCAGTAAAAACAGGGCCCCGGGCTCCTACGAGCAGTACTTC,CASSKNRAPGSYEQYF
TRBJ2-2,16,-,TRBV3-1/TRBV3-2,-,TGTGCCAGCAGCCAGAGTTCCGGGTACCCCACCGGGGAGCTGTTTTTT,CASSQSSGYPTGELFF
TRBJ1-2,14,-,TRBV2,-,TGTGCCAGCAGTACCTTGGGAGCCATCTATGGCTACACCTTC,CASSTLGAIYGYTF
TRBJ1-6,15,TRBD1,TRBV2,-,TGTGCCAGCAGGGGACAGGGGGCTTGGAATTCACCCCTCCACTTT,CASRGQGAWNSPLHF
TRBJ2-2,14,-,TRBV27,-,TGTGCCAGCAGTTGGGCAGGGGAATATGGGGAGCTGTTTTTT,CASSWAGEYGELFF
TRBJ2-3,19,TRBD2,TRBV19,-,TGTGCCAGTAGTACACGGAGACTAGCGGGAGGTCCTTACACAGATACGCAGTATTTT,CASSTRRLAGGPYTDTQYF
TRBJ2-7,13,-,TRBV27,-,TGTGCCAGCAGTTTTTGGGCGAACTACGAGCAGTACTTC,CASSFWANYEQYF
TRBJ2-7,19,TRBD2,TRBV27,once,TGTGCCAGCAGGGCAAAGGGACTAGCGCGAGGTTTAGGGTCCTACGAGCAGTACTTC,CASRAKGLARGLGSYEQYF
TRBJ1-1,14,-,TRBV3-1/TRBV3-2,-,TGTGCCAGCAGTCCTCGCTTGACAGGCTCAGTCGGTTTCTTT,CASSPRLTGSVGFF